The sequence of this T cell receptor (beta chain) was determined in a study of blood T cell repertoires in COVID-19. Study summary: The study drew acute and convalescent COVID-19 samples from the United States, Italy and Spain. T cells, B-cell-depleted T cells, or PBMCs supplied cDNA or gDNA.

As handled by the study authors: Researchers report that nucleated cell counts were estimated from reference gene primer amplification. TCRdb's table, derived via immunoSEQ multiplex PCR, lists solely in-frame clones and lacks some. From that table come the V and J calls and clone size; the DNA was used to work out D and trimming. This table has tens of thousands of clones, roughly 91% appearing once. This clone appeared a single time. Sequencing used peripheral blood. This TCR derives from a man aged 45-65 years with COVID-19, enrolled during active disease.

CDR3 coding DNA: TGTGCCAGCAGCCTCCAAGCGGGGGGGAGCACAGATACGCAGTATTTT. It specifies CASSLQAGGSTDTQYF. This chain links TRBV7-3 with TRBJ2-3, with 10 positions matching TRBD2. CDR3 length: 16 amino acids. Germline CDR1 and CDR2: SGHTA and FQGTGA. V shed 5 bases, J shed 0 bases, and the junction held 5 bases outside the gene matches.